The TCR beta chain under discussion was sequenced for a study of cytomegalovirus exposure and HLA in healthy donors. Study information: The roughly 120 million unique TCR beta sequences, from about 179 million T cells, were found by an earlier analysis. Study observations and caveats: The productive fraction for most TCR beta V segments was about 90% or about 30% in an earlier analysis. TCR beta chain V- and J-gene trimming was linked, in a later analysis, to a missense variant in DCLRE1C.

Trimming removed 1 base at V and 4 bases at J, with 11 bases between. CDR3 size: 14 residues. Germline V gene sequence: CDR1 SGHVS, CDR2 FQNEAQ. Comment on this clone: Its cognate antigen is unknown.

The primer mix had 60 Vbeta and 13 Jbeta primers. TCRdb's copy holds only in-frame clones and misses some; the assay was immunoSEQ multiplex PCR. The sample lists about 130,000 clones, around four fifths occurring once. Sequenced material: PBMCs. This receptor was obtained from a woman in her thirties or forties in good health and CMV-seropositive. This chain uses TRBV7-8 with TRBJ2-7; D gene unclear. This CDR3 reads CASSLGVINYEQYF. As DNA, the CDR3 is TGTGCCAGCAGCTTAGGAGTTATTAATTACGAGCAGTACTTC.